This TCR beta chain was identified in a study of T cells in localized non-small cell lung cancer. This clone was observed a handful of times. The antigen is not known. Findings and limits, study-wide: Because only a single region of the tumor was sequenced, heterogeneity remains possible. In adjacent lung, a median roughly 56 of the top 100 tumor clones were found. The highest T cell clonality was in uninvolved adjacent lung, above tumor.

CDR1 is SEHNR and CDR2 is FQNEAQ in the germline V gene (reference sequence). The CDR3 has 16 amino acids. V lost 4 bases and J lost 0, with 13 bases in between. Only in-frame clones appear in the TCRdb table, and some are missing; sequencing was by immunoSEQ multiplex PCR. The sample has under 45,000 clones, roughly four fifths seen once. The origin of this receptor is a man between 40 and 69 years old with stage II lung adenocarcinoma. The chain combines TRBV7-9 with TRBJ2-4; no definite D call. Sequenced here: PBMCs, sampled before any cancer treatment. The CDR3 DNA is TGTGCCAGCAGCTCGTACCAGAATATAGCCAAAAACATTCAGTACTTC. This translates into CASSSYQNIAKNIQYF.